Below, 28 T cell receptor beta chains from the same sample are listed, as sequenced in a study of blood T cells in healthy people across ages. Then a second PCR, running roughly 7 to 11 cycles, was carried out with a sample-barcoded 5' primer and a J-beta primer mix. TCRdb used MiXCR to reprocess the 5' RACE reads, holding one entry per CDR3 protein. This table holds about 640,000 distinct CDR3 sequences, approximately 59% found once. The sample comprised blood. The receptors originated from a man in his sixties in good health.

This chain links TRBV6-1 with TRBJ1-5, with D tentatively TRBD1 (6 bases). Trimming stripped 1 base from V and 5 bases from J, with 18 bases between. CDR3 length: 17 amino acids. CDR1 is MNHNS, CDR2 SASEGT, per germline. The CDR3 DNA reads TGTGCCAGCAGTGAAGACCGGACGGGGGGGCTCTATCAGCCCCAGCATTTT. This gives the protein CASSEDRTGGLYQPQHF.

This clonotype was recorded only once. At one end the junction does not follow the germline gene, possibly because of a read error. This rearrangement joins TRBV18 to TRBJ2-5, with 14 bases lining up with TRBD2. The CDR3 spans 17 residues. Germline V gives CDR1 KGHSH, CDR2 LQKENI. The CDR3 DNA reads as TGTGCCAACTCACCGGGGACTAGCGGGGGCCCCCAAGAGACCCAGTACTTC. Its translation is CANSPGTSGGPQETQYF. The full variable domain, completed using reference TRBV18 and TRBJ2-5, is NAGVMQNPRHLVRRRGQEARLRCSPMKGHSHVYWYRQLPEEGLKFMVYLQKENIIDESGMPKERFSAEFPKEGPSILRIQQVVRGDSAAYFCANSPGTSGGPQETQYFGPGTRLLVL.

This clonotype has just a few counts. V and J are TRBV29-1 and TRBJ2-5; possible D gene TRBD2, 6 bases. Per germline, CDR1 SQVTM and CDR2 ANQGSEA. With 4 bases removed from V and 7 bases from J, the gap between germline ends came to 16 bases. The CDR3 consists of 13 residues. CDR3 DNA: TGCAGCGTTGCCGCTAGCGCCTCGGGGACCCAGTACTTC. The encoded protein is CSVAASASGTQYF.

The sample holds one count of this clonotype. The rearrangement joins TRBV29-1 to TRBJ2-1; 7 positions match TRBD2. This CDR3 region has 12 residues. V shed 7 bases, J shed 10 bases, and the junction held 10 bases outside the gene matches. CDR1 is SQVTM, CDR2 ANQGSEA, per germline. CDR3 region: CSAWELGGEQFF. CDR3 sequence (DNA): TGCAGCGCCTGGGAGCTGGGAGGGGAGCAGTTCTTC.

This clonotype was counted a few times. The chain combines TRBV13 with TRBJ2-1; 8 bases fit TRBD2. J was trimmed by 5 bases and V by 4 bases; bases with no gene match: 7. This CDR3 region has 15 residues. Per the germline V gene, CDR1 is PRHDT and CDR2 is FYEKMQ (reference sequence). Written as DNA, the CDR3 is TGTGCCAGCAGCTCCCCGGGGGGGCCGCACAATGAGCAGTTCTTC. It codes for CASSSPGGPHNEQFF.

The chain is built from TRBV29-1 and TRBJ1-2; the match to TRBD1 covers 8 bases. Germline CDR1 reads SQVTM; CDR2 reads ANQGSEA. This CDR3 has 14 amino acids. V lost 8 bases and J lost 4; bases outside the gene matches: 12. CDR3 nucleotides: TGCAGCACCAAACCAGGGGGCATCGGCTATGGCTACACCTTC. This sequence encodes CSTKPGGIGYGYTF.

The chain recombines TRBV4-1 with TRBJ1-4, with a possible D match to TRBD1 (5 bases). The V end lost 1 base, the J end lost 0 bases, and 9 bases lay between the germline ends. This CDR3 has 16 amino acids. Germline values: CDR1 MGHRA, CDR2 YSYEKL. The CDR3 sequence is CASSQAQGATNEKLFF. The CDR3 bases are TGCGCCAGCAGCCAAGCCCAGGGAGCAACTAATGAAAAACTGTTTTTT.

This clonotype was detected a few times. The rearrangement uses TRBV6-6 and TRBJ2-5, with D maybe TRBD1 (5 bases). Germline-derived CDR1 and CDR2 are MNHNY and SVGAGI (reference sequence). This CDR3 has 13 residues. Trimming left V 6 bases short and J 5 bases short, with 13 bases between. DNA of the CDR3: TGTGCCAGCAGGGACACCCTATCGGAGACCCAGTACTTC. Amino acid sequence: CASRDTLSETQYF.

This sequence joins TRBV18 and TRBJ2-2, with D possibly being TRBD1 (6 bases). The germline V and J ends were trimmed by 2 bases and 0 bases, with 10 bases remaining between them. The CDR3 extends over 16 amino acids. Germline loops: CDR1 KGHSH, CDR2 LQKENI. CDR3 protein: CASSPRTEANTGELFF. In nucleotides, the CDR3 is TGTGCCAGCTCACCAAGGACAGAAGCGAACACCGGGGAGCTGTTTTTT. Full variable domain (missing parts from reference TRBV18 and TRBJ2-2): NAGVMQNPRHLVRRRGQEARLRCSPMKGHSHVYWYRQLPEEGLKFMVYLQKENIIDESGMPKERFSAEFPKEGPSILRIQQVVRGDSAAYFCASSPRTEANTGELFFGEGSRLTVL.

The CDR3 protein is CASSLTGTDEETQYF. The CDR3, as DNA: TGCGCCAGCAGCTTGACCGGGACCGACGAAGAGACCCAGTACTTC. The chain combines TRBV5-1 with TRBJ2-5; perhaps D is TRBD1 or TRBD2 (5 bases each). Trimming left V 1 base short and J 3 bases short, with 13 bases between. Germline V gene sequence: CDR1 SGHRS, CDR2 YFSETQ. The CDR3 runs 15 residues. The whole variable domain, remainder taken from reference TRBV5-1 and TRBJ2-5, is KAGVTQTPRYLIKTRGQQVTLSCSPISGHRSVSWYQQTPGQGLQFLFEYFSETQRNKGNFPGRFSGRQFSNSRSEMNVSTLELGDSALYLCASSLTGTDEETQYFGPGTRLLVL.

The rearrangement links TRBV11-2 to TRBJ2-4; D ambiguous. The DNA matches TRBJ2-5 better at its end, which makes the J call doubtful. Germline lookup yields CDR1 SGHAT and CDR2 FQNNGV. The CDR3 is 14 amino acids. The DNA for the CDR3 is TGTGCCAGCAGCTCCCGGGCCAGCAGCGAGACCCAGTACTTC. Translating it yields CASSSRASSETQYF.

The V call is TRBV3-1, the J call TRBJ1-2; no clear D gene. Germline V gene data show CDR1 as LGHDT and CDR2 as YNNKEL (reference sequence). CDR3 length equals 14 residues. V lost 1 base and J lost 4, with 10 bases in between. The CDR3 nucleotides are TGTGCCAGCAGCCAAGTAGACCTGACCTATGGCTACACCTTC. It is translated as CASSQVDLTYGYTF. Supplemented by reference TRBV3-1 and TRBJ1-2, the full variable domain reads DTAVSQTPKYLVTQMGNDKSIKCEQNLGHDTMYWYKQDSKKFLKIMFSYNNKELIINETVPNRFSPKSPDKAHLNLHINSLELGDSAVYFCASSQVDLTYGYTFGSGTRLTVV.

The chain employs TRBV12-3 or TRBV12-4 and TRBJ1-6; D is ambiguous. V lost 8 bases and J 7 bases, leaving 15 bases between the germline ends. This CDR3 contains 14 residues. The CDR3, as DNA: TGTGCCAGCGCCCGAGGAGAAATCAATTCACCCCTCCACTTT. It yields the protein CASARGEINSPLHF.

The chain carries TRBV5-1 and TRBJ2-3; D unclear. This CDR3 spans 18 amino acids. Germline V gene data show CDR1 as SGHRS and CDR2 as YFSETQ. Trimming took 4 bases from V and 5 from J, leaving 26 bases between them. Here the CDR3 reads CASSQNRFLVGREDTQYF. CDR3 DNA sequence: TGCGCCAGCAGCCAGAACCGGTTCCTGGTCGGCAGAGAAGATACGCAGTATTTT.

This chain links TRBV4-2 with TRBJ2-1, with D perhaps matching TRBD1 or TRBD2 (5 bases each). The CDR3 consists of 15 residues. The germline gives CDR1 LGHNA, CDR2 YNFKEQ. The germline V and J ends were trimmed by 8 bases and 2 bases, with 16 bases remaining between them. The CDR3 sequence: CASSGRRGPYNEQFF. CDR3 nucleotide sequence: TGTGCCAGCTCAGGGCGACGCGGGCCCTACAATGAGCAGTTCTTC.

This clonotype has a handful of counts. This chain connects TRBV20-1 to TRBJ1-2; D call uncertain. The CDR3 covers 13 residues. Trimming shortened V by 6 bases and J by 8 bases, and 19 bases separated the two germline ends. From germline, CDR1 is DFQATT and CDR2 SNEGSKA (reference sequence). CDR3 amino acids: CSAPPLSTAGYTF. In DNA, the CDR3 is TGCAGTGCCCCCCCCCTGTCCACAGCGGGCTACACCTTC.

This rearrangement joins TRBV18 to TRBJ2-5; tentatively, D is TRBD1 or TRBD2 (6 bases each). There are 14 residues in the CDR3. V lost 4 bases and J 3 bases, leaving 12 bases between the germline ends. Per germline, CDR1 KGHSH and CDR2 LQKENI. CDR3 loop: CASSLPGAKETQYF. The CDR3 DNA is TGTGCCAGCTCACTGCCGGGGGCTAAAGAGACCCAGTACTTC. Combining the CDR3 with reference TRBV18 and TRBJ2-5 gives the whole variable domain NAGVMQNPRHLVRRRGQEARLRCSPMKGHSHVYWYRQLPEEGLKFMVYLQKENIIDESGMPKERFSAEFPKEGPSILRIQQVVRGDSAAYFCASSLPGAKETQYFGPGTRLLVL.

A few counts support this clonotype. V usage is TRBV10-3 and J usage is TRBJ2-7; TRBD2 matches 7 bases. The trim removed 0 bases at V and 5 bases at J, leaving 13 bases unmatched. The CDR3 is 17 residues long. Germline CDR1 and CDR2: ENHRY and SYGVKD. Here the CDR3 DNA reads TGTGCCATCAGTGAGTCTGCCCGGGGCCGGGGGGTAAACGAGCAGTACTTC. Encoded protein: CAISESARGRGVNEQYF.

A few counts support this clonotype. The chain is built from TRBV12-3 or TRBV12-4 and TRBJ1-1, with D uncertain. V lost 6 bases to trimming and J lost 1 base, with 12 bases between them. The CDR3 runs 14 residues. The CDR3 protein is CASRLARENTEAFF. In nucleotides, the CDR3 is TGTGCCAGCAGACTCGCACGTGAGAACACTGAAGCTTTCTTT.

This clonotype was seen more than once but under ten times. The chain combines TRBV6-5 with TRBJ2-1; D might be TRBD1 (6 bases). Per germline, CDR1 MNHEY and CDR2 SVGAGI. V lost 8 bases and J lost 6, with 14 bases in between. The CDR3 sequence is 13 residues long. CDR3 bases: TGTGCCAGCTGCCCCACAGGGTGCAATGAGCAGTTCTTC. It codes for CASCPTGCNEQFF.

This sequence joins TRBV6-1 and TRBJ2-1; TRBD2 matches 13 bases. The CDR3 contains 16 residues. Germline assignment: CDR1 MNHNS and CDR2 SASEGT. Trimming took 6 bases from V and 5 from J; bases not matched to a gene: 7. DNA for the CDR3: TGTGCCAGCAGCCGGGCCGGGACTAGCGGGGACAATGAGCAGTTCTTC. This gives the protein CASSRAGTSGDNEQFF.

The chain carries TRBV7-9 and TRBJ2-3; a possible D gene is TRBD2 (6 bases). Germline V gives CDR1 SEHNR, CDR2 FQNEAQ (reference sequence). This CDR3 comprises 13 residues. Trimming left V 8 bases short and J 2 bases short, with 11 bases between. CDR3 nucleotide sequence: TGTGCCAGCTTGGGACTCGACACAGATACGCAGTATTTT. Translation gives CASLGLDTDTQYF.

V and J are TRBV2 and TRBJ1-5; tentatively, D is TRBD1 (5 bases). The CDR3 has 13 amino acids. Per the germline V gene, CDR1 is SNHLY and CDR2 is FYNNEI. V lost 1 base, J lost 7 bases, and 8 bases lay in between. CDR3 sequence: CASSEGGTQPQHF. The CDR3 DNA is TGTGCCAGCAGTGAAGGAGGGACGCAGCCCCAGCATTTT.

V and J are TRBV15 and TRBJ1-4; D is unresolved. Per germline, CDR1 LNHNV and CDR2 YYDKDF (reference sequence). The length of the CDR3 is 12 residues. Between the trimmed V and J ends, which lost 0 bases and 6 bases, there was a span of 2 bases. In DNA form, the CDR3 reads TGTGCCACCAGCAGAGAAGATGAAAAACTGTTTTTT. Residues: CATSREDEKLFF.

The chain has TRBV2 and TRBJ2-1, with D perhaps being TRBD1 or TRBD2 (5 bases each). The CDR3 length is 16 residues. Germline assignment: CDR1 SNHLY and CDR2 FYNNEI. Trimming took off 2 bases at V and 4 bases at J, with 15 bases between the two ends. The CDR3 DNA reads TGTGCCAGCAGTGAATTGGGACCGTATCTTTACAATGAGCAGTTCTTC. Amino acid sequence: CASSELGPYLYNEQFF.

This clonotype has just a few counts. This rearrangement joins TRBV29-1 to TRBJ2-1; 12 bases match TRBD2. CDR3 length: 14 amino acids. V gave up 4 bases and J gave up 8 bases; unmatched junction bases: 6. Per germline, CDR1 SQVTM and CDR2 ANQGSEA. The CDR3 region has the DNA TGCAGCGTTGCCGGACTAGCGGGAAACGATGAGCAGTTCTTC. It specifies CSVAGLAGNDEQFF.

This clonotype appeared a few times. The chain uses TRBV2 and TRBJ2-1; 14 positions match TRBD2. The V segment lost 5 bases and the J segment 8 bases; nucleotides outside the gene matches: 2. Germline assignment: CDR1 SNHLY and CDR2 FYNNEI. The CDR3 is 14 amino acids. This chain's CDR3 is CASSRTSGGYEQFF. The CDR3 DNA follows: TGTGCCAGCAGTAGGACTAGCGGGGGGTATGAGCAGTTCTTC.

Here the CDR3 reads CASSARTGNEKLFF. Here the CDR3 DNA reads TGTGCCAGCAGTGCTCGTACGGGAAATGAAAAACTGTTTTTT. The chain has TRBV2 and TRBJ1-4; D not certain. This CDR3 has 14 residues. Trimming shortened V by 4 bases and J by 5 bases, and 11 bases separated the two germline ends. The germline V gene encodes CDR1 SNHLY and CDR2 FYNNEI.